The clone carrying this T cell receptor (beta chain) was seen a handful of times. Its antigen is still unknown. The source of the sample is a study of CD8 T cells in ankylosing spondylitis. Study findings and constraints: Seemingly distinctive of ankylosing spondylitis blood was a TCR beta motif formed by eight highly homologous variants.

TCRdb called the 5' RACE reads again in MiXCR, with one record for every CDR3 protein. The sample yields 400,000 or so distinct CDR3 sequences, 25% to 30% seen once. The trim removed 3 bases at V and 4 bases at J, leaving 4 bases unmatched. Germline values: CDR1 SGHRS, CDR2 YFSETQ. The CDR3 extends over 15 amino acids. This receptor was taken from a male donor with ankylosing spondylitis. The chain couples TRBV5-1 to TRBJ2-7; 13 positions agree with TRBD2. The specimen was blood, either unsorted or a sorted T cell fraction (not recorded which). The chain's CDR3 is CASSWTSGSGYEQYF. CDR3 DNA sequence: TGCGCCAGCAGCTGGACTAGCGGGAGTGGGTACGAGCAGTACTTC. The complete variable domain, with remaining parts taken from reference TRBV5-1 and TRBJ2-7, reads KAGVTQTPRYLIKTRGQQVTLSCSPISGHRSVSWYQQTPGQGLQFLFEYFSETQRNKGNFPGRFSGRQFSNSRSEMNVSTLELGDSALYLCASSWTSGSGYEQYFGPGTRLTVT.